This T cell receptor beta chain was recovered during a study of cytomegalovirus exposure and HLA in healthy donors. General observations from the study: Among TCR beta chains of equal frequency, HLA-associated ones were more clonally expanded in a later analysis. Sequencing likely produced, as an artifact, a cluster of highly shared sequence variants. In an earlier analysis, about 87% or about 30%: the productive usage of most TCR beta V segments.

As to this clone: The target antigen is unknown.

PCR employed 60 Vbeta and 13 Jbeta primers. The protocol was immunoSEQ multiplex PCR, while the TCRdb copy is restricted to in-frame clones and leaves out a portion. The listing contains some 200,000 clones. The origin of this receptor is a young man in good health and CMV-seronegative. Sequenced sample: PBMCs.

CDR3 protein: CASSQDLKGSNEKLFF. The CDR3 DNA reads TGCGCCAGCAGCCAAGATCTTAAGGGGTCTAATGAAAAACTGTTTTTT. This sequence joins TRBV4-3 and TRBJ1-4, with D possibly matching TRBD1 (5 bases). Germline CDR1 reads LGHNA; CDR2 reads YSLEER. The CDR3 extends over 16 amino acids. With 0 bases removed from V and 3 bases from J, the gap between germline ends came to 11 bases.